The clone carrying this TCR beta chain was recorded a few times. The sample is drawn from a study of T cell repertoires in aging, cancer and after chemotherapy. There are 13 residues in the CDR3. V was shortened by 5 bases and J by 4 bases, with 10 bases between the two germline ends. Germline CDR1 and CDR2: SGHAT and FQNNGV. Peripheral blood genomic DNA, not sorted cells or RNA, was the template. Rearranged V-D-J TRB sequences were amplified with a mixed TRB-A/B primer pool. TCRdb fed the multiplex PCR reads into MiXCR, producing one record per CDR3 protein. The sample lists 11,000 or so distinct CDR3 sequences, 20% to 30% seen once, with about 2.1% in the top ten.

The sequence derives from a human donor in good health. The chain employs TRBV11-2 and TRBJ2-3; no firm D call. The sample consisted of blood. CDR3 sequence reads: CASSGYWADTQYF. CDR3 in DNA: TGTGCCAGCAGCGGTTACTGGGCAGATACGCAGTATTTT.